One and the same sample provided the 3 T cell receptor beta chains below, sequenced in a study of T cell repertoires in breast cancer. Paired alpha-beta TCRs of CD8+ T cells were analyzed by expanded emulsion RT-PCR. Unpaired genes were suppressed by blocking oligonucleotides during a second nested PCR. MiXCR, run by TCRdb on the emulsion pairing reads, gives a single entry per CDR3 protein. The table lists approximately 37,000 distinct CDR3 sequences, 45% of them singletons, with approximately 62% in the top ten. The sample consisted of CD8+ T cells. The receptors here all came from a pool of human donors with breast cancer or a healthy control (not recorded which).

As regards this clonotype: One end of the junction fails to match germline, which may point to a read error. The chain combines TRBV7-3 with TRBJ1-1; 7 nucleotides line up with TRBD1. The CDR3 spans 15 residues. In germline, CDR1 is SGHTA, CDR2 FQGTGA. As DNA, the CDR3 is TGTGCCAGCAGCTTACGGTCCAGGGGGAACGCTGAAGCTTTCTTC. Translation: CASSLRSRGNAEAFF.

This clonotype was counted between two and nine times. V is TRBV6-1 and J is TRBJ2-1; D not certain. This CDR3 spans 15 amino acids. V shed 6 bases and J shed 3 bases, with 15 bases lying between them. CDR1 MNHNS and CDR2 SASEGT come from the germline V gene. CDR3 region: CASSAASENYNEQFF. The DNA for the CDR3 is TGTGCCAGCAGCGCAGCGAGTGAGAACTACAATGAGCAGTTCTTC.

This chain connects TRBV6-1 to TRBJ1-1; 7 nucleotides align to TRBD1. Losses at the gene ends were 4 bases for V and 11 bases for J; bases not matched to a gene: 10. Germline V gene lookup returns CDR1 MNHNS and CDR2 SASEGT. This CDR3 is built from 13 residues. CDR3: CASSVDRVAEAFF. The CDR3 DNA follows: TGTGCCAGCAGTGTTGACAGGGTGGCGGAGGCTTTCTTT.